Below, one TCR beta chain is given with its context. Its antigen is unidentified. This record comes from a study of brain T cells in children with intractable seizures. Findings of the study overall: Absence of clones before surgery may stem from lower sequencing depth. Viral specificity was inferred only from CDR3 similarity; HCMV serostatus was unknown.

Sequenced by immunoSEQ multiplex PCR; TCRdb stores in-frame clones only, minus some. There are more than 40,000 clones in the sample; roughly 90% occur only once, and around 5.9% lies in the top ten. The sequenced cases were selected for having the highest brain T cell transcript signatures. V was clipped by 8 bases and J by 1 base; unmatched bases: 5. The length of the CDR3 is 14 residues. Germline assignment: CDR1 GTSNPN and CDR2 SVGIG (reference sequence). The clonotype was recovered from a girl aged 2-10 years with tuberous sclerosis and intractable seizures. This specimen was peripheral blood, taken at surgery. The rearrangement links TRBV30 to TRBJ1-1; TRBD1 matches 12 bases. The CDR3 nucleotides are TGTGCCGGGGACAGGGGGCAGGGGAACACTGAAGCTTTCTTT. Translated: CAGDRGQGNTEAFF.